This record looks at one T cell receptor beta chain sequence and its context. Its target is not known. These data originate in a study of a mutant IDH1 vaccine in newly diagnosed glioma. Profiled with immunoSEQ multiplex PCR; TCRdb holds only in-frame clones, not every one. The sample records under 150,000 clones, about 90% being singletons. The CDR3 has 17 amino acids. V was clipped by 4 bases and J by 8 bases; unmatched bases: 14. Germline V lookup: CDR1 ENHRY, CDR2 SYGVKD. Time point meaning: week 11, during vaccination. Doses consisted of 300 ug of mutant IDH1 20-mer peptide each, paired with topical imiquimod.

The specimen was PBMCs, collected from a glioma patient whose treatment included an IDH1 peptide vaccine. The TCR was taken from a woman between 45 and 60 years old with glioma. The gene calls are TRBV10-3 and TRBJ2-7, with 13 bases identical to TRBD2. CDR3 DNA: TGTGCCATCAGTGGCGGGGAAGGGACTAGCGGGAATAAGAAGCAGTACTTC. Its protein product is CAISGGEGTSGNKKQYF.